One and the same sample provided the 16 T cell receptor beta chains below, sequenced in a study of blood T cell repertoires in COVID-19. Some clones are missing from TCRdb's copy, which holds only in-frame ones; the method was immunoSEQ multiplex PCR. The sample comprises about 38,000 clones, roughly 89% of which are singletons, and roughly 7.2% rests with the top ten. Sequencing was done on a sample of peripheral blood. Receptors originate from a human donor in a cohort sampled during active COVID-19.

The CDR3 is CASSRQLAFEQFF. CDR3 in DNA: TGTGCCAGCAGCCGTCAACTAGCTTTCGAGCAGTTCTTC. The rearrangement links TRBV7-9 to TRBJ2-1, with D perhaps matching TRBD2 (6 bases). Germline CDR1 is SEHNR and CDR2 is FQNEAQ (reference sequence). This CDR3 has 13 residues. V lost 5 bases and J 10 bases, leaving 15 bases between the germline ends.

The CDR3 spells CASSLAGRGDEKLFF. CDR3 bases: TGCGCCAGCAGCTTGGCGGGCAGGGGTGATGAAAAACTGTTTTTT. V is TRBV5-1 and J is TRBJ1-4, with a possible D match to TRBD1 (6 bases). Germline-derived CDR1 and CDR2 are SGHRS and YFSETQ. This CDR3 contains 15 residues. Between the trimmed V and J ends, which lost 0 bases and 6 bases, there was a span of 12 bases.

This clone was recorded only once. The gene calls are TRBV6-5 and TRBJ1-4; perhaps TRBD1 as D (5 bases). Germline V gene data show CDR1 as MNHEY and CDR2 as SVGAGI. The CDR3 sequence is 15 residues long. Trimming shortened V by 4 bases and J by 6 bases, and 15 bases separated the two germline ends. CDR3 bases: TGTGCCAGCAGTTCCCCGGCAGGGTCGCATGAAAAACTGTTTTTT. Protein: CASSSPAGSHEKLFF.

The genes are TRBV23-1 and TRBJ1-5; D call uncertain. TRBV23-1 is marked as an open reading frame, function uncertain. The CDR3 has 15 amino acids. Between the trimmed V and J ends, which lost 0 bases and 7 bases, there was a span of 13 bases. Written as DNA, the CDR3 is TGCGCCAGCAGTCAATCGGGAGGGTCCGGGCAGCCCCAGCATTTT. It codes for CASSQSGGSGQPQHF.

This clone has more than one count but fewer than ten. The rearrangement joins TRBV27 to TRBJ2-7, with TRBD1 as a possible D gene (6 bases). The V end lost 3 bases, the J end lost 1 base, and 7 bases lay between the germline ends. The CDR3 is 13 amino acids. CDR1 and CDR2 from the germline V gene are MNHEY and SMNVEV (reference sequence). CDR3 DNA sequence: TGTGCCAGCAGTTTCGGACAGTCCTACGAGCAGTACTTC. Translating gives CASSFGQSYEQYF.

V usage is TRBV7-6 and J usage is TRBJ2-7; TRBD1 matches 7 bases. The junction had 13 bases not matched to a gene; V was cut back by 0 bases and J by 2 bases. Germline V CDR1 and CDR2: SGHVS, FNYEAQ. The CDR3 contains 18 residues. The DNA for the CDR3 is TGTGCCAGCAGCTTAGCGTCCCCACAGGGGCCAACTGCCTACGAGCAGTACTTC. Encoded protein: CASSLASPQGPTAYEQYF.

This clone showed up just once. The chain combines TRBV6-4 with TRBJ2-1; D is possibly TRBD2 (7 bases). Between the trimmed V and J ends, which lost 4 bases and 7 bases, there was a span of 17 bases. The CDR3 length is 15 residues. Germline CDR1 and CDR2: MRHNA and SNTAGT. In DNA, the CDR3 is TGTGCCAGCAGTGTTCTGGGGGGGGGCTTAAATGAGCAGTTCTTC. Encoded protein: CASSVLGGGLNEQFF.

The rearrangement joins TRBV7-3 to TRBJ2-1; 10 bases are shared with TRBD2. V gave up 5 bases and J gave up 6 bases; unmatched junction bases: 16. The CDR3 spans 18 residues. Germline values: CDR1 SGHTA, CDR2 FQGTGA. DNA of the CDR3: TGTGCCAGCAGCCCACAGACCTTTCAGCGGGGGGGCATCAATGAGCAGTTCTTC. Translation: CASSPQTFQRGGINEQFF.

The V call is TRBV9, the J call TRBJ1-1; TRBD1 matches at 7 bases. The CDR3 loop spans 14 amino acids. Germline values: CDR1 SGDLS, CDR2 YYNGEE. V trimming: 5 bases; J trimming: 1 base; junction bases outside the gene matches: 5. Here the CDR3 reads CASRQQGTNTEAFF. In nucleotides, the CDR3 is TGTGCCAGCAGACAACAGGGGACGAACACTGAAGCTTTCTTT.

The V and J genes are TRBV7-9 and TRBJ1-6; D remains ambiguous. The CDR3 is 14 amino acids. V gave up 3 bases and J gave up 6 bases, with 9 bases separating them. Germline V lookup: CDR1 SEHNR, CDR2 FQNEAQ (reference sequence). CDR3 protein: CASSLRATNSPLHF. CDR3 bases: TGTGCCAGCAGCTTGAGGGCCACTAATTCACCCCTCCACTTT.

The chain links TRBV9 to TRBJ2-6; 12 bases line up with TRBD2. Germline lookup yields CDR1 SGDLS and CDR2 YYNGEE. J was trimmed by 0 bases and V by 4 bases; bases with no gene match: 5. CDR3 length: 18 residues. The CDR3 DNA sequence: TGTGCCAGCAGCCACCCTAGCGGGAGGGCCTCTGGGGCCAACGTCCTGACTTTC. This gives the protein CASSHPSGRASGANVLTF.

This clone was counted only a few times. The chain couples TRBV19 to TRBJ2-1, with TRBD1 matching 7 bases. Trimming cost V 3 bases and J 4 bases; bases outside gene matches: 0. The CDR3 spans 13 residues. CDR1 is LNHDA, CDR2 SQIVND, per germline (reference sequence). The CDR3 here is CASSMGQYNEQFF. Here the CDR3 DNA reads TGTGCCAGTAGTATGGGACAGTACAATGAGCAGTTCTTC.

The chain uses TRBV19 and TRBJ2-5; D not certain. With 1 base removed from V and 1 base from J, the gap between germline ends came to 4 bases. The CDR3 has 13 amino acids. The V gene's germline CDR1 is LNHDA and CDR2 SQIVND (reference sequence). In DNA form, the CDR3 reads TGTGCCAGTAGTATAGGGAGCCAAGAGACCCAGTACTTC. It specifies CASSIGSQETQYF.

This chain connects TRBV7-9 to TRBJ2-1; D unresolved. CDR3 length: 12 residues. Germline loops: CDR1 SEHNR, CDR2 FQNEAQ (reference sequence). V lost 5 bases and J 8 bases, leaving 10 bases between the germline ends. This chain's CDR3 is CASSPDNDEQFF. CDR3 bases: TGTGCCAGCAGCCCAGATAACGATGAGCAGTTCTTC.

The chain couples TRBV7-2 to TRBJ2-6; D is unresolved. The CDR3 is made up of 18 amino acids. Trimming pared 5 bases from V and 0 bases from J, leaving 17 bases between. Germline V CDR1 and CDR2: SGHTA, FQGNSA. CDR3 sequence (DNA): TGTGCCAGCAGCCGCGAAGGCAGGCAAAACTCTGGGGCCAACGTCCTGACTTTC. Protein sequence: CASSREGRQNSGANVLTF.

CDR3 region: CASSIGSGGRNEQFF. CDR3 DNA sequence: TGTGCCAGTAGTATAGGCAGCGGCGGTAGAAATGAGCAGTTCTTC. The V and J genes are TRBV19 and TRBJ2-1; TRBD2 is a possible D gene (5 bases). There are 15 residues in the CDR3. The V end was cut by 1 base, the J end by 7 bases, with 14 bases between. CDR1 and CDR2 (germline): LNHDA, SQIVND (reference sequence).